The T cell receptor (beta chain) described here comes from a study of blood T cell repertoires in COVID-19. Overall study context: Researchers got acute and convalescent COVID-19 samples from the United States, Italy and Spain. In each case, the material was cDNA or gDNA derived from T cells, B-cell-depleted T cells, or PBMCs.

Per the germline V gene, CDR1 is LGHNA and CDR2 is YNFKEQ. The CDR3 length is 18 residues. The V and J ends lost 0 bases and 3 bases, in that order; junction bases with no gene match: 10. In the source study's methods: Estimation of nucleated cell counts relied on the amplification of reference gene primers. TCRdb's copy holds only in-frame clones and misses some; the assay was immunoSEQ multiplex PCR. Clone size and V and J calls were adopted from that table, with D and trimming inferred from the DNA. The top ten hold roughly 3.1% of the sample, which has 250,000 to 300,000 clones, about four fifths seen once.

The rearrangement joins TRBV4-2 to TRBJ2-7; 11 bases align to TRBD2. The receptor was isolated from a woman younger than 35 with acute or convalescent COVID-19. The sample consisted of peripheral blood. The CDR3 region is CASSQDRNRGTSGYEQYF. The CDR3 nucleotides read TGTGCCAGCAGCCAAGATCGGAATAGGGGGACTAGCGGCTACGAGCAGTACTTC.